This T cell receptor (beta chain) was sequenced during a study of blood T cell repertoires in COVID-19. Overall study context: Acute and convalescent COVID-19 samples came from the United States, Italy and Spain.

Generated by immunoSEQ multiplex PCR, the TCRdb table keeps only in-frame clones and is missing some. The sample shows around 330,000 clones, 88% of them seen only once. Trimming took off 3 bases at V and 0 bases at J, with 6 bases between the two ends. The CDR3 is made up of 14 amino acids. Germline CDR1 reads SNHLY; CDR2 reads FYNNEI. The clonotype comes from a woman aged 50 to 60 with active or convalescent COVID-19. What was sequenced was peripheral blood. The rearrangement joins TRBV2 to TRBJ1-5; D is ambiguous. The CDR3 spells CASSDRLSNQPQHF. The CDR3 DNA is TGTGCCAGCAGTGACAGGCTTAGCAATCAGCCCCAGCATTTT.